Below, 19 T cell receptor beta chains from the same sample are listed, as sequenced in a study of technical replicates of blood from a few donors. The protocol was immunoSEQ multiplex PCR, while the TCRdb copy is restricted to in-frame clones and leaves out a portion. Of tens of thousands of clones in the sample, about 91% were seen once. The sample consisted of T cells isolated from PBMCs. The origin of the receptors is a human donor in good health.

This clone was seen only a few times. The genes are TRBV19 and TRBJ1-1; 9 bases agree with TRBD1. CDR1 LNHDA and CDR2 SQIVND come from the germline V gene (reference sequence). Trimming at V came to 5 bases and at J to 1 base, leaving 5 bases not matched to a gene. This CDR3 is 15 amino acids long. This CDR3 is CASSPLTGGNTEAFF. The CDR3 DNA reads TGTGCCAGTAGTCCCCTGACAGGGGGGAACACTGAAGCTTTCTTT.

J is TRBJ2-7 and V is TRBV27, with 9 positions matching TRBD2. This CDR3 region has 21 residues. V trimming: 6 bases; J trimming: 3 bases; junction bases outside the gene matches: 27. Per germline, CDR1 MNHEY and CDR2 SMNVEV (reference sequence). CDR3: CASRTSGRMNRDSRPFYEQYF. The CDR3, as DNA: TGTGCCAGCAGAACTAGCGGGCGAATGAACCGAGACTCTAGACCTTTCTACGAGCAGTACTTC.

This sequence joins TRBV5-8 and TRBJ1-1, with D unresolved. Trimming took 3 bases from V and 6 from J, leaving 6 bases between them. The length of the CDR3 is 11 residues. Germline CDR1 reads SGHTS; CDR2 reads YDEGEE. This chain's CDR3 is CASSSLAEAFF. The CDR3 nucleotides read TGTGCCAGCAGCTCCCTCGCTGAAGCTTTCTTT.

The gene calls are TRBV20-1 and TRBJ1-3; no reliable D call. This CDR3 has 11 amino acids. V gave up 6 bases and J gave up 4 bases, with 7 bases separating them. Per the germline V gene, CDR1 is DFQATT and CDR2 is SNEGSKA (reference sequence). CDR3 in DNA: TGCAGTGCCCCCGTGGGAAACACCATATATTTT. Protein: CSAPVGNTIYF.

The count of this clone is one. CDR3 DNA sequence: TGTGCCAGCAGCTTGGCCTTGAGACAGAGCTCTGGAAACACCATATATTTT. Translation gives CASSLALRQSSGNTIYF. The chain links TRBV5-5 to TRBJ1-3; possibly TRBD1 for D (5 bases). This CDR3 is 17 amino acids long. Germline CDR1 SGHKS, CDR2 YYEKEE (reference sequence). V was cut by 0 bases and J by 0 bases, with 13 bases left in between.

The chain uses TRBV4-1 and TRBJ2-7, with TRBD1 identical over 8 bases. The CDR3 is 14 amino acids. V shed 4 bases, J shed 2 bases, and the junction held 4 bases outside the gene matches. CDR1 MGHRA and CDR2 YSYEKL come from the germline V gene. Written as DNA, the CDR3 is TGCGCCAGCAGCCGCGGACAGGGAACCTACGAGCAGTACTTC. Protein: CASSRGQGTYEQYF.

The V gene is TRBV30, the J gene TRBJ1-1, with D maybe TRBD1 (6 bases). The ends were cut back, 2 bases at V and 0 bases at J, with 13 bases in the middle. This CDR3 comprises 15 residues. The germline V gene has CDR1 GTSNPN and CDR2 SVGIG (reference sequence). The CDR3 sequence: CAWSTGYVVNTEAFF. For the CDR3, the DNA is TGTGCCTGGAGTACAGGGTATGTGGTGAACACTGAAGCTTTCTTT.

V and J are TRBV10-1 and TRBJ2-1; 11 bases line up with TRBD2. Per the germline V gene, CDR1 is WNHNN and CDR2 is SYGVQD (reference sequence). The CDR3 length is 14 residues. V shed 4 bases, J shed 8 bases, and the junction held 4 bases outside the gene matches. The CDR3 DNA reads TGCGCCAGCAGTGGTCTAGCGGGGGGTTATGAGCAGTTCTTC. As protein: CASSGLAGGYEQFF.

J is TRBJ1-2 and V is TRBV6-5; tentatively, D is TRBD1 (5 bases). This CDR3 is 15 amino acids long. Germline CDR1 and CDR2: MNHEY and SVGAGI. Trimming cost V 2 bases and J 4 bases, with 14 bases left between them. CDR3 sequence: CASSYGSGRVYGYTF. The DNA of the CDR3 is TGTGCCAGCAGTTACGGTTCGGGCAGGGTCTATGGCTACACCTTC.

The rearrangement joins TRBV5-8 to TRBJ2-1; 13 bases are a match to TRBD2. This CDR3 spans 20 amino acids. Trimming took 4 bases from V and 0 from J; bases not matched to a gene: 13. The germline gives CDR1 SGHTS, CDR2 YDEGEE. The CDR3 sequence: CASSTGLAGDWMSSYNEQFF. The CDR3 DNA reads TGTGCCAGCAGCACCGGACTAGCGGGAGATTGGATGAGCTCCTACAATGAGCAGTTCTTC. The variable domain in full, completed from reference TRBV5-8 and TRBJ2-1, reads EAGVTQSPTHLIKTRGQQATLRCSPISGHTSVYWYQQALGLGLQFLLWYDEGEERNRGNFPPRFSGRQFPNYSSELNVNALELEDSALYLCASSTGLAGDWMSSYNEQFFGPGTRLTVL.

The CDR3 DNA sequence: TGTGCCAGCAGTCTCGGACAGGCCCACACCGATGAGCAGTTCTTC. Protein product: CASSLGQAHTDEQFF. The chain couples TRBV6-1 to TRBJ2-1; 7 nucleotides align to TRBD1. CDR1 is MNHNS, CDR2 SASEGT, per germline. The CDR3 extends over 15 amino acids. V lost 5 bases to trimming and J lost 8 bases; unmatched junction nucleotides: 12.

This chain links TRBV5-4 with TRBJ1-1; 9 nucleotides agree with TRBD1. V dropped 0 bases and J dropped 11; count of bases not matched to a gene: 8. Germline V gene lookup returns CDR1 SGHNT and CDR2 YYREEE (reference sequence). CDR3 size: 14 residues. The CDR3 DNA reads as TGTGCCAGCAGCTTGGGGGACAGGGCGGTCGGTGCTTTCTTT. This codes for CASSLGDRAVGAFF. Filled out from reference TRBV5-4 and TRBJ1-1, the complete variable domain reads ETGVTQSPTHLIKTRGQQVTLRCSSQSGHNTVSWYQQALGQGPQFIFQYYREEENGRGNFPPRFSGLQFPNYSSELNVNALELDDSALYLCASSLGDRAVGAFFGQGTRLTVV.

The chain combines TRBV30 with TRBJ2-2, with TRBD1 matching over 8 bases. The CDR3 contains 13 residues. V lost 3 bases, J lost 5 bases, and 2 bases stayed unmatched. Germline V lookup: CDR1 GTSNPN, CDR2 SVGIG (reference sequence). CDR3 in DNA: TGTGCCTGGAGCAGGGGGCAAACCGGGGAGCTGTTTTTT. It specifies CAWSRGQTGELFF.

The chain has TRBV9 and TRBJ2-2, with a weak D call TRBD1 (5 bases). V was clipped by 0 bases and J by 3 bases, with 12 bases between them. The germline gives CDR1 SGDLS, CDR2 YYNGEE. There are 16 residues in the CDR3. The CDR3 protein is CASSVAGRVDTGELFF. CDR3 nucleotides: TGTGCCAGCAGCGTAGCCGGCAGGGTGGACACCGGGGAGCTGTTTTTT.

In DNA, the CDR3 is TGCAGCGTTGAAGATCTTACCGGACAGGGGCGGATCAATGAGCAGTTCTTC. Its translation is CSVEDLTGQGRINEQFF. J is TRBJ2-1 and V is TRBV29-1; 9 positions match TRBD1. There are 17 residues in the CDR3. V gave up 0 bases and J gave up 6 bases; unmatched junction bases: 12. Germline CDR1 SQVTM, CDR2 ANQGSEA.

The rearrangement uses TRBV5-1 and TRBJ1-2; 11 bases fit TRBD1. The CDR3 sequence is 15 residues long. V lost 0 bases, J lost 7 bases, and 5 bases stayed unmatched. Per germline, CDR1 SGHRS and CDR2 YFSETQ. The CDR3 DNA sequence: TGCGCCAGCAGCTTGGCCGGACAGGGGGCGCTTGGCTACACCTTC. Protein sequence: CASSLAGQGALGYTF.

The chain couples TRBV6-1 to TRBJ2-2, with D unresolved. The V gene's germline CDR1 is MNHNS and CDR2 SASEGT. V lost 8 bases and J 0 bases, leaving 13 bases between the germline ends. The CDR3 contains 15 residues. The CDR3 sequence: CASALSRSNTGELFF. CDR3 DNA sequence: TGTGCCAGCGCCCTAAGTCGATCGAACACCGGGGAGCTGTTTTTT.

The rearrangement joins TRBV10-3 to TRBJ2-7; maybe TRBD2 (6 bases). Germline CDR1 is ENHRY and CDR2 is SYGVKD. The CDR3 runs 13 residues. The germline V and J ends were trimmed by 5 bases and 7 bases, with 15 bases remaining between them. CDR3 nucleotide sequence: TGTGCCATCAGTCCGGGACTGGCGGCGGAGCAGTACTTC. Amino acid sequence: CAISPGLAAEQYF.

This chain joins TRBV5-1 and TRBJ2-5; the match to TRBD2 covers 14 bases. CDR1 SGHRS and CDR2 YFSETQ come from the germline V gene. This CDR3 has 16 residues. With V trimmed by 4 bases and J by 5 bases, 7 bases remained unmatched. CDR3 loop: CASSPRLAGGRETQYF. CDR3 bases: TGCGCCAGCAGCCCAAGACTAGCGGGAGGGCGGGAGACCCAGTACTTC.